This passage covers 27 T cell receptor beta chains from one sample sequenced in a study of blood T cell repertoires in COVID-19. The method was immunoSEQ multiplex PCR; TCRdb's version includes in-frame clones alone and lacks a portion of them. The table shows 130,000 to 150,000 clones, with around 82% occurring only once. Sequenced: peripheral blood. The receptors here all came from a man aged 55-75 years with acute or convalescent COVID-19.

A single count supports this clone. This chain links TRBV6-6 with TRBJ2-3, with 8 nucleotides matching TRBD1. Germline lookup yields CDR1 MNHNY and CDR2 SVGAGI (reference sequence). V shed 5 bases, J shed 0 bases, and the junction held 4 bases outside the gene matches. This CDR3 comprises 15 residues. CDR3 protein: CASSKQGVSTDTQYF. The CDR3 region has the DNA TGTGCCAGCAGTAAACAGGGGGTCAGCACAGATACGCAGTATTTT.

The chain links TRBV29-1 to TRBJ2-7; D ambiguous. The CDR3 sequence is 13 residues long. Deletions cut 4 bases from V and 0 bases from J, with 10 bases between. Germline V gene lookup returns CDR1 SQVTM and CDR2 ANQGSEA. The CDR3 here is CSVGGSLSYEQYF. The CDR3 DNA reads as TGCAGCGTTGGAGGTAGCCTCTCCTACGAGCAGTACTTC.

The chain is built from TRBV5-1 and TRBJ2-3; possible D gene TRBD2, 6 bases. The CDR3 is 14 residues long. The V gene lost 0 bases and the J gene lost 6 bases, with 11 bases spanning the gap. From germline, CDR1 is SGHRS and CDR2 YFSETQ. Written as DNA, the CDR3 is TGCGCCAGCAGCTTGGAACTAGCCCTGGATACGCAGTATTTT. Encoded protein: CASSLELALDTQYF. Variable domain in full (rest from reference TRBV5-1 and TRBJ2-3): KAGVTQTPRYLIKTRGQQVTLSCSPISGHRSVSWYQQTPGQGLQFLFEYFSETQRNKGNFPGRFSGRQFSNSRSEMNVSTLELGDSALYLCASSLELALDTQYFGPGTRLTVL.

V usage is TRBV10-3 and J usage is TRBJ2-7; D might be TRBD2 (6 bases). V dropped 0 bases and J dropped 4 bases, with 13 bases sitting between them. Looked up from germline, CDR1 is ENHRY and CDR2 is SYGVKD. CDR3 length: 15 amino acids. The CDR3 nucleotides read TGTGCCATCAGTGAGTCTTACGGGAGCGAATACGAGCAGTACTTC. Residues: CAISESYGSEYEQYF.

This chain joins TRBV7-9 and TRBJ2-7; 7 bases match TRBD2. J lost 3 bases, V lost 5 bases, and 7 bases had no gene match. The germline V gene has CDR1 SEHNR and CDR2 FQNEAQ (reference sequence). This CDR3 has 14 residues. The CDR3 sequence is CASSHGGLHYEQYF. In DNA form, the CDR3 reads TGTGCCAGCAGCCACGGGGGGTTACACTACGAGCAGTACTTC.

This clone has only one observation. The V call is TRBV7-9, the J call TRBJ2-3; D gene ambiguous. Deletions cut 3 bases from V and 7 bases from J, with 17 bases between. Germline-derived CDR1 and CDR2 are SEHNR and FQNEAQ (reference sequence). This CDR3 contains 15 residues. CDR3 protein: CASSFYTPLGYTQYF. DNA for the CDR3: TGTGCCAGCAGCTTCTACACCCCCCTCGGGTATACGCAGTATTTT. Full variable domain (outside the CDR3, taken from reference TRBV7-9 and TRBJ2-3): DTGVSQNPRHKITKRGQNVTFRCDPISEHNRLYWYRQTLGQGPEFLTYFQNEAQLEKSRLLSDRFSAERPKGSFSTLEIQRTEQGDSAMYLCASSFYTPLGYTQYFGPGTRLTVL.

The V and J genes are TRBV3-1 (or the pseudogene TRBV3-2) and TRBJ2-7, with a possible D match to TRBD1 (5 bases). The CDR3 is made up of 13 amino acids. Trimming took off 2 bases at V and 1 base at J, with 6 bases between the two ends. Germline V gene data show CDR1 as LGHDT and CDR2 as YNNKEL (reference sequence). This CDR3 is CASSQQGSYEQYF. CDR3 nucleotides: TGTGCCAGCAGCCAACAGGGTTCCTACGAGCAGTACTTC.

This clone was counted only a few times. The chain combines TRBV30 with TRBJ1-5, with D possibly being TRBD1 (6 bases). V lost 2 bases, J lost 3 bases, and 11 bases lay in between. The CDR3 spans 14 residues. Germline lookup yields CDR1 GTSNPN and CDR2 SVGIG (reference sequence). For the CDR3, the DNA is TGTGCCTGGAGTCACGGACAGTACAATCAGCCCCAGCATTTT. This sequence encodes CAWSHGQYNQPQHF.

V and J are TRBV7-2 and TRBJ1-5; D might be TRBD1 (5 bases). Germline V gene data show CDR1 as SGHTA and CDR2 as FQGNSA. The CDR3 extends over 14 amino acids. The V end lost 3 bases, the J end lost 5 bases, and 11 bases lay between the germline ends. CDR3: CASSFSGSYQPQHF. CDR3 DNA: TGTGCCAGCAGCTTCTCAGGGTCTTATCAGCCCCAGCATTTT.

The chain links TRBV29-1 to TRBJ1-2, with TRBD1 identical over 7 bases. CDR3 length: 11 amino acids. V dropped 4 bases and J dropped 4; count of bases not matched to a gene: 0. The germline V gene has CDR1 SQVTM and CDR2 ANQGSEA. CDR3 DNA: TGCAGCGTTGGGGACAGCTATGGCTACACCTTC. It specifies CSVGDSYGYTF.

The sample holds a few counts of this clone. V gene TRBV2 combines with J gene TRBJ2-5; TRBD2 might be the D (6 bases). Germline CDR1 and CDR2: SNHLY and FYNNEI. The CDR3 covers 14 residues. Trimming took off 1 base at V and 2 bases at J, with 8 bases between the two ends. The CDR3 spells CASSEGGGQETQYF. CDR3 bases: TGTGCCAGCAGTGAAGGGGGAGGACAAGAGACCCAGTACTTC.

The chain links TRBV11-2 to TRBJ2-7, with a weak D call TRBD1 (7 bases). Trimming took off 0 bases at V and 1 base at J, with 10 bases between the two ends. The CDR3 spans 15 residues. The germline V gene encodes CDR1 SGHAT and CDR2 FQNNGV. CDR3 DNA: TGTGCCAGCAGCTTAGAGGCGGGACAGTCCTACGAGCAGTACTTC. This translates into CASSLEAGQSYEQYF.

The chain joins TRBV7-3 to TRBJ2-2; D remains ambiguous. Trimming pared 6 bases from V and 1 base from J, leaving 3 bases between. The CDR3 is 12 residues long. Per germline, CDR1 SGHTA and CDR2 FQGTGA. CDR3 sequence: CASSMNTGELFF. The CDR3, as DNA: TGTGCCAGCAGTATGAACACCGGGGAGCTGTTTTTT.

The rearrangement uses TRBV5-1 and TRBJ1-2, with D possibly matching TRBD1 (6 bases). The CDR3 is 15 residues long. The ends were cut back, 1 base at V and 5 bases at J, with 15 bases in the middle. Per the germline V gene, CDR1 is SGHRS and CDR2 is YFSETQ. The CDR3 DNA is TGCGCCAGCAGCTTGATGCAGGGAAGGGGGTATGGCTACACCTTC. This encodes CASSLMQGRGYGYTF.

The chain recombines TRBV2 with TRBJ2-7, with a possible D match to TRBD1 (5 bases). This CDR3 has 13 residues. V was pared by 2 bases and J by 9 bases, with 14 bases between. Germline V gene data show CDR1 as SNHLY and CDR2 as FYNNEI. This CDR3 reads CASSELQGGVQYF. CDR3 sequence (DNA): TGTGCCAGCAGTGAACTGCAGGGTGGAGTGCAGTACTTC.

The CDR3 spells CASSGPGGPGNTIYF. The CDR3, as DNA: TGTGCCAGCAGTGGGCCGGGGGGGCCTGGAAACACCATATATTTT. This chain uses TRBV25-1 with TRBJ1-3, with D possibly matching TRBD1 (6 bases). CDR1 and CDR2 from the germline V gene are MGHDK and SYGVNS. The CDR3 sequence is 15 residues long. The V end lost 4 bases, the J end lost 2 bases, and 12 bases lay between the germline ends.

This clone was observed once. The chain combines TRBV11-2 with TRBJ1-5; D ambiguous. CDR3 size: 13 residues. V gave up 1 base and J gave up 4 bases, with 5 bases separating them. CDR1 and CDR2 from the germline V gene are SGHAT and FQNNGV. CDR3 protein: CASSLARNQPQHF. The CDR3 coding sequence is TGTGCCAGCAGCTTAGCCAGGAATCAGCCCCAGCATTTT.

This clone came up a few times. The chain couples TRBV4-1 to TRBJ2-1, with 8 positions matching TRBD1. The CDR3 extends over 17 amino acids. Germline V lookup: CDR1 MGHRA, CDR2 YSYEKL. V trimming: 4 bases; J trimming: 6 bases; junction bases outside the gene matches: 14. Written as DNA, the CDR3 is TGCGCCAGCAGCCGCTTTGAAGGCCAGGGGGCAAGCAATGAGCAGTTCTTC. Amino acid sequence: CASSRFEGQGASNEQFF.

This clone has only a few counts. V is TRBV3-1 (or the pseudogene TRBV3-2) and J is TRBJ2-3; D gene unclear. V shed 1 base and J shed 5 bases, with 4 bases lying between them. This CDR3 has 12 residues. The germline gives CDR1 LGHDT, CDR2 YNNKEL (reference sequence). The chain's CDR3 is CASSQGVDTQYF. In DNA form, the CDR3 reads TGTGCCAGCAGCCAAGGCGTAGATACGCAGTATTTT.

The rearrangement joins TRBV11-3 to TRBJ1-2; 8 nucleotides line up with TRBD1. V shed 5 bases, J shed 11 bases, and the junction held 13 bases outside the gene matches. The germline V gene encodes CDR1 SGHNT and CDR2 YENEEA. There are 14 residues in the CDR3. The CDR3: CASSIFPGQAGYTF. In DNA form, the CDR3 reads TGTGCCAGCAGCATTTTCCCGGGACAGGCCGGATACACCTTC.

The chain joins TRBV19 to TRBJ2-2; D is ambiguous. Trimming removed 3 bases at V and 5 bases at J, with 13 bases between. The germline gives CDR1 LNHDA, CDR2 SQIVND (reference sequence). The CDR3 consists of 15 residues. The CDR3 loop reads CASSMTSRMTGELFF. Written as DNA, the CDR3 is TGTGCCAGTAGTATGACGTCGCGGATGACCGGGGAGCTGTTTTTT.

J is TRBJ2-2 and V is TRBV10-2; 8 bases agree with TRBD2. V lost 2 bases and J lost 4; bases outside the gene matches: 3. Germline CDR1 WSHSY, CDR2 SAAADI. The CDR3 is 15 amino acids. The CDR3 loop reads CASSETSGTTGELFF. The DNA for the CDR3 is TGCGCCAGCAGTGAGACTAGCGGCACCACCGGGGAGCTGTTTTTT.

J is TRBJ2-3 and V is TRBV14; TRBD2 is a possible D gene (5 bases). The V and J ends lost 5 bases and 3 bases respectively, with 18 bases between them. This CDR3 is built from 16 residues. Germline values: CDR1 SGHDN, CDR2 FVKESK. CDR3 coding DNA: TGTGCCAGCAGCTCTCGGAGAGGGTTTGCGACAGATACGCAGTATTTT. Protein: CASSSRRGFATDTQYF.

The count of this clone is one. The gene calls are TRBV5-4 and TRBJ2-7; the match to TRBD2 covers 10 bases. The germline gives CDR1 SGHNT, CDR2 YYREEE (reference sequence). Losses at the gene ends were 2 bases for V and 7 bases for J; bases not matched to a gene: 6. This CDR3 has 14 residues. In DNA, the CDR3 is TGTGCCAGCAGCTTTTTAGGGACTAGCGCAGAGCAGTACTTC. Translated: CASSFLGTSAEQYF.

The V call is TRBV6-1, the J call TRBJ1-1, with 8 bases aligning to TRBD1. The CDR3 contains 15 residues. Germline assignment: CDR1 MNHNS and CDR2 SASEGT. V dropped 1 base and J dropped 1; count of bases not matched to a gene: 2. The CDR3 sequence: CASSEGTGKNTEAFF. The CDR3 nucleotides are TGTGCCAGCAGTGAAGGGACAGGGAAGAACACTGAAGCTTTCTTT.

CDR3 in amino acids: CASKRGANTGELFF. CDR3 DNA: TGTGCCAGCAAGCGGGGGGCGAACACCGGGGAGCTGTTTTTT. The chain links TRBV27 to TRBJ2-2, with 9 positions matching TRBD2. V lost 7 bases and J lost 0; bases outside the gene matches: 0. The CDR3 extends over 14 amino acids. In germline, CDR1 is MNHEY, CDR2 SMNVEV (reference sequence).

This clone has only one observation. The V call is TRBV3-1 (or the pseudogene TRBV3-2), the J call TRBJ2-5, with 9 nucleotides matching TRBD1. The ends lost 5 bases at V and 5 bases at J; junction bases unmatched: 12. In germline, CDR1 is LGHDT, CDR2 YNNKEL (reference sequence). There are 16 residues in the CDR3. The CDR3 region has the DNA TGTGCCAGCAGCAACTTTGGGACAGGGCAGGCGGAGACCCAGTACTTC. Protein sequence: CASSNFGTGQAETQYF.